The rows below give T cell receptor beta chains drawn from one sample of a study of T-cell memory formation after mild COVID-19. MiXCR was run by TCRdb on the 5' RACE reads, yielding one entry per CDR3 protein. Among more than 350,000 distinct CDR3 sequences listed, more than 20% were seen once. Sequencing used PBMCs or a T cell subset sorted from them (not recorded which). These receptors were obtained from an adult woman who had mild COVID-19 (a few samples of this study predate the infection). Cell type and time point are not known. CDR3s include the opening cysteine and the closing phenylalanine or tryptophan. The D gene is left open where the match is weak. Clone size is shown for a subset of rows, as once, few, many or a class of expanded clone.

TRBV7-2,.,.,TRBJ2-3,CASSLVGLGGFADTQYF,TGTGCCAGCAGCTTAGTGGGCCTGGGAGGTTTCGCAGATACGCAGTATTTT
TRBV27,TRBD2,few,TRBJ2-3,CASSFGLAGEYTQYF,TGTGCCAGCAGTTTCGGACTAGCGGGAGAATATACGCAGTATTTT
TRBV4-3,TRBD2,few,TRBJ2-2,CASSQEGTSGVTGELFF,TGCGCCAGCAGCCAAGAGGGGACTAGCGGGGTCACCGGGGAGCTGTTTTTT
TRBV11-2,.,.,TRBJ2-3,CASGGSDTQYF,TGTGCCAGCGGGGGTTCAGATACGCAGTATTTT
TRBV24-1,.,few,TRBJ2-7,CATSDLNRGEQYF,TGTGCCACCAGTGATTTGAACCGCGGGGAGCAGTACTTC
TRBV19,.,.,TRBJ1-5,CASAQGLNQPQHF,TGTGCCAGCGCACAGGGACTTAATCAGCCCCAGCATTTT
TRBV7-2,.,few,TRBJ2-2,CASSHKLYTGELFF,TGTGCCAGCAGCCACAAGCTCTACACCGGGGAGCTGTTTTTT
TRBV18,.,few,TRBJ2-5,CASSPFSDEGIGKTQYF,TGTGCCAGCTCACCATTCAGCGACGAGGGGATAGGGAAGACCCAGTACTTC
TRBV12-3/TRBV12-4,.,.,TRBJ2-2,CASSNRDVNTGELFF,TGTGCCAGCAGTAACAGGGACGTGAACACCGGGGAGCTGTTTTTT
TRBV24-1,.,.,TRBJ2-7,CATSDPLRYEQYF,TGTGCCACCAGTGACCCTCTACGATACGAGCAGTACTTC
TRBV20-1,.,.,TRBJ1-6,CSAREQSNSPLHF,TGCAGTGCTAGGGAGCAGTCTAATTCACCCCTCCACTTT
TRBV12-3/TRBV12-4,.,.,TRBJ1-2,CASSSAGGYTF,TGTGCCAGCAGTTCCGCAGGCGGCTACACCTTC
TRBV7-2,.,.,TRBJ1-6,CASSRDLGSYNSPLHF,TGTGCCAGCAGCCGGGATCTTGGCTCCTATAATTCACCCCTCCACTTT
TRBV20-1,.,.,TRBJ1-1,CSARKLEWNTEAFF,TGCAGTGCTAGAAAGTTGGAGTGGAACACTGAAGCTTTCTTT
TRBV7-8,.,.,TRBJ1-5,CASSTTTDQPQHF,TGTGCCAGCAGCACCACGACAGATCAGCCCCAGCATTTT
TRBV12-3/TRBV12-4,.,.,TRBJ2-7,CASSLGVSFYEQYF,TGTGCCAGCAGTTTAGGGGTCAGCTTCTACGAGCAGTACTTC
TRBV18,.,.,TRBJ1-2,CASSPEGVSSGYTF,TGTGCCAGCTCACCAGAAGGAGTTAGTAGCGGCTACACCTTC
TRBV9,.,few,TRBJ2-5,CASSVDGSGNGETQYF,TGTGCCAGCAGCGTAGATGGTAGCGGCAATGGGGAGACCCAGTACTTC
TRBV7-2,.,.,TRBJ1-2,CASSVGNIYGYTF,TGTGCCAGCAGCGTGGGGAACATCTATGGCTACACCTTC
TRBV11-2,.,.,TRBJ1-1,CASSSRWNTEAFF,TGTGCCAGCAGCTCCCGATGGAACACTGAAGCTTTCTTT
TRBV5-6,.,.,TRBJ2-3,CASSPLGEKSDTQYF,TGTGCCAGCAGCCCCCTCGGAGAGAAATCTGATACGCAGTATTTT
TRBV15,.,few,TRBJ2-7,CATSGRGAREQYF,TGTGCCACCAGCGGGAGGGGGGCGCGCGAGCAGTACTTC
TRBV11-2,.,.,TRBJ1-1,CASSYAGLLNTEAFF,TGTGCCAGCAGCTACGCCGGGCTCCTGAACACTGAAGCTTTCTTT
TRBV3-1,.,.,TRBJ2-2,CASSTKRIPTGELFF,TGTGCCAGCAGCACGAAGCGGATTCCCACCGGGGAGCTGTTTTTT
TRBV7-2,.,once,TRBJ1-1,CASSLDGRREAFF,TGTGCCAGCAGCTTAGACGGACGGAGGGAAGCTTTCTTT
TRBV5-6,TRBD1,.,TRBJ1-1,CASSWGTGRGDTEAFF,TGTGCCAGCAGCTGGGGGACAGGGAGGGGAGACACTGAAGCTTTCTTT
TRBV10-3,.,few,TRBJ1-5,CAISSTNQPQHF,TGTGCCATCAGTTCCACTAATCAGCCCCAGCATTTT
TRBV7-7,TRBD1,.,TRBJ2-5,CASSLVGGRKTQYF,TGTGCCAGCAGCTTAGTAGGGGGCAGGAAGACCCAGTACTTC
TRBV20-1,.,few,TRBJ1-2,CSARVHRVDGGYTF,TGCAGTGCTAGAGTCCACAGGGTCGATGGGGGCTACACCTTC
TRBV4-3,.,.,TRBJ2-1,CASSQGVGYNEQFF,TGCGCCAGCAGCCAAGGTGTAGGTTACAATGAGCAGTTCTTC
TRBV12-3/TRBV12-4,.,few,TRBJ2-7,CASSTTGSKQYF,TGTGCCAGCAGCACCACTGGGAGTAAGCAGTACTTC
TRBV7-7,.,.,TRBJ2-5,CASSEGVIPETQYF,TGTGCCAGCAGCGAAGGGGTGATCCCGGAGACCCAGTACTTC
TRBV7-9,TRBD2,.,TRBJ2-1,CASRSLAGGRNEQFF,TGTGCCAGCAGATCACTAGCGGGAGGAAGGAATGAGCAGTTCTTC
TRBV4-3,.,many,TRBJ2-3,CASSPATGHTDTQYF,TGCGCCAGCAGCCCCGCCACGGGACACACAGATACGCAGTATTTT
TRBV4-3,.,few,TRBJ2-2,CASSGLWVGGELFF,TGCGCCAGCAGCGGCCTATGGGTGGGCGGGGAGCTGTTTTTT
TRBV20-1,TRBD1,few,TRBJ1-6,CSARRQGKGNSPLHF,TGCAGTGCCAGACGACAGGGAAAAGGAAATTCACCCCTCCACTTT
TRBV15,.,few,TRBJ1-6,CATSPQGYNSPLHF,TGTGCCACCAGCCCGCAGGGATATAATTCACCCCTCCACTTT
TRBV9,TRBD2,few,TRBJ2-1,CASSLTSGSSNEQFF,TGTGCCAGCAGCTTGACTAGCGGGAGTTCTAATGAGCAGTTCTTC
TRBV20-1,.,few,TRBJ2-7,CSARGQLSFSYEQYF,TGCAGTGCTAGAGGACAGCTTTCCTTCTCCTACGAGCAGTACTTC
TRBV19,.,.,TRBJ1-6,CASRVGGGPLHF,TGTGCCAGTAGAGTGGGCGGAGGACCCCTCCACTTT